The rows below give T cell receptor beta chains drawn from one sample of a study of blood T cell repertoires in COVID-19. The repertoire was sequenced with immunoSEQ multiplex PCR; TCRdb's copy has only in-frame clones and lacks some. The sample yields some 170,000 clones, roughly nine tenths seen once. Sequenced material: PBMCs or T cells enriched from blood (not recorded which). The receptors come from a human donor with acute COVID-19. The donor label of this sample is uncertain. The CDR3 runs from the conserved cysteine through the conserved F or W. Fields, in order: D gene, V gene, clone size, J gene, CDR3 protein, CDR3 DNA. A D gene is named only where the DNA matches it firmly. Size is omitted from some rows. Given values are once, few, many or a class for expanded clones.

D gene: TRBD1
V gene: TRBV6-1
clone size: NA
J gene: TRBJ1-4
CDR3 protein: CASSDGTVNEKLFF
CDR3 DNA: TGTGCCAGCAGTGACGGGACAGTTAATGAAAAACTGTTTTTT

D gene: NA
V gene: TRBV10-3
clone size: NA
J gene: TRBJ1-5
CDR3 protein: CAISGDNQPQHF
CDR3 DNA: TGTGCCATCAGTGGAGACAATCAGCCCCAGCATTTT

D gene: NA
V gene: TRBV6-1
clone size: NA
J gene: TRBJ2-3
CDR3 protein: CASSELGARSSQYF
CDR3 DNA: TGTGCCAGCAGTGAACTGGGGGCGCGGTCGTCGCAGTATTTT

D gene: NA
V gene: TRBV6-2/TRBV6-3
clone size: NA
J gene: TRBJ1-2
CDR3 protein: CASSYSPVVDGYTF
CDR3 DNA: TGTGCCAGCAGTTACTCTCCAGTGGTCGATGGCTACACCTTC

D gene: TRBD1
V gene: TRBV9
clone size: NA
J gene: TRBJ2-3
CDR3 protein: CASSKQGLADTQYF
CDR3 DNA: TGTGCCAGCAGCAAACAGGGGTTGGCAGATACGCAGTATTTT

D gene: TRBD2
V gene: TRBV5-1
clone size: NA
J gene: TRBJ2-5
CDR3 protein: CASSPTLAGGLETQYF
CDR3 DNA: TGCGCCAGCAGCCCTACACTAGCGGGGGGGCTGGAGACCCAGTACTTC

D gene: NA
V gene: TRBV19
clone size: NA
J gene: TRBJ1-4
CDR3 protein: CASMPQTATNEKLFF
CDR3 DNA: TGTGCCAGCATGCCCCAGACAGCAACTAATGAAAAACTGTTTTTT

D gene: TRBD1
V gene: TRBV4-3
clone size: NA
J gene: TRBJ2-5
CDR3 protein: CASSQDPTGGGETQYF
CDR3 DNA: TGCGCCAGCAGCCAAGACCCGACAGGGGGTGGGGAGACCCAGTACTTC

D gene: TRBD1
V gene: TRBV6-2/TRBV6-3
clone size: NA
J gene: TRBJ2-5
CDR3 protein: CASSSITGAAGETQYF
CDR3 DNA: TGTGCCAGCAGTTCCATTACAGGGGCGGCGGGTGAGACCCAGTACTTC

D gene: NA
V gene: TRBV5-1
clone size: NA
J gene: TRBJ2-3
CDR3 protein: CASSSSGGGTDTQYF
CDR3 DNA: TGCGCCAGCAGCTCATCAGGTGGAGGTACAGATACGCAGTATTTT

D gene: TRBD2
V gene: TRBV4-1
clone size: NA
J gene: TRBJ2-3
CDR3 protein: CASSQGFRGGPGQYF
CDR3 DNA: TGCGCCAGCAGCCAAGGGTTTCGCGGGGGGCCGGGGCAGTATTTT

D gene: NA
V gene: TRBV15
clone size: NA
J gene: TRBJ2-2
CDR3 protein: CATSSLKGPNTGELFF
CDR3 DNA: TGTGCCACCAGCAGCCTCAAGGGGCCTAACACCGGGGAGCTGTTTTTT

D gene: TRBD2
V gene: TRBV4-3
clone size: NA
J gene: TRBJ2-3
CDR3 protein: CASSPRGLAGTADTQYF
CDR3 DNA: TGCGCCAGCAGCCCCAGAGGACTAGCGGGGACTGCAGATACGCAGTATTTT

D gene: NA
V gene: TRBV13
clone size: NA
J gene: TRBJ2-6
CDR3 protein: CASSLGGRLSGANVLTF
CDR3 DNA: TGTGCCAGCAGCTTGGGGGGGCGTTTGTCTGGGGCCAACGTCCTGACTTTC

D gene: TRBD2
V gene: TRBV30
clone size: NA
J gene: TRBJ2-5
CDR3 protein: CAWNQAGGPQETQYF
CDR3 DNA: TGTGCCTGGAATCAAGCGGGGGGTCCCCAAGAGACCCAGTACTTC

D gene: NA
V gene: TRBV6-4
clone size: NA
J gene: TRBJ1-4
CDR3 protein: CASQSWKLFF
CDR3 DNA: TGTGCCAGCCAGTCGTGGAAACTGTTTTTT

D gene: TRBD1
V gene: TRBV5-6
clone size: NA
J gene: TRBJ2-7
CDR3 protein: CASSSAGTGTYEQYF
CDR3 DNA: TGTGCCAGCAGCTCTGCAGGGACAGGGACCTACGAGCAGTACTTC

D gene: NA
V gene: TRBV3-1/TRBV3-2
clone size: NA
J gene: TRBJ2-5
CDR3 protein: CASSPRQGQETQYF
CDR3 DNA: TGTGCCAGCAGCCCGAGGCAGGGACAAGAGACCCAGTACTTC

D gene: TRBD2
V gene: TRBV2
clone size: NA
J gene: TRBJ2-5
CDR3 protein: CASSERGGKETQYF
CDR3 DNA: TGTGCCAGCAGTGAGCGGGGGGGCAAAGAGACCCAGTACTTC

D gene: NA
V gene: TRBV27
clone size: NA
J gene: TRBJ2-7
CDR3 protein: CASSLYGGLTYEQYF
CDR3 DNA: TGTGCCAGCAGTTTATATGGGGGCCTCACCTACGAGCAGTACTTC

D gene: NA
V gene: TRBV6-6
clone size: once
J gene: TRBJ2-3
CDR3 protein: CASSHAKGGSSTDTQYF
CDR3 DNA: TGTGCCAGCAGTCACGCTAAGGGGGGGTCTAGCACAGATACGCAGTATTTT

D gene: TRBD1
V gene: TRBV30
clone size: few
J gene: TRBJ1-6
CDR3 protein: CAWTGQGGSPLHF
CDR3 DNA: TGTGCCTGGACGGGACAGGGGGGTTCACCCCTCCACTTT

D gene: NA
V gene: TRBV15
clone size: NA
J gene: TRBJ1-1
CDR3 protein: CATDDETGFSMNTEAFF
CDR3 DNA: TGTGCCACCGACGATGAAACAGGGTTCTCCATGAACACTGAAGCTTTCTTT

D gene: NA
V gene: TRBV18
clone size: NA
J gene: TRBJ1-2
CDR3 protein: CASSPPTRVDGYTF
CDR3 DNA: TGTGCCAGCTCACCACCGACCAGGGTGGATGGCTACACCTTC

D gene: NA
V gene: TRBV5-4
clone size: NA
J gene: TRBJ2-3
CDR3 protein: CASRFDRQGADTQYF
CDR3 DNA: TGTGCCAGCAGGTTTGACCGACAAGGGGCAGATACGCAGTATTTT

D gene: NA
V gene: TRBV5-4
clone size: once
J gene: TRBJ1-2
CDR3 protein: CASSLNTEHGYTF
CDR3 DNA: TGTGCCAGCAGCCTCAACACAGAGCATGGCTACACCTTC

D gene: NA
V gene: TRBV29-1
clone size: NA
J gene: TRBJ2-1
CDR3 protein: CSVEAGLSAYNEQFF
CDR3 DNA: TGCAGCGTTGAAGCAGGACTGAGCGCATACAATGAGCAGTTCTTC

D gene: TRBD1
V gene: TRBV30
clone size: NA
J gene: TRBJ2-2
CDR3 protein: CAWSVPTGGAGELFF
CDR3 DNA: TGTGCCTGGAGTGTCCCGACAGGGGGGGCCGGGGAGCTGTTTTTT

D gene: TRBD2
V gene: TRBV11-3
clone size: once
J gene: TRBJ2-1
CDR3 protein: CASSLGRAGGEQFF
CDR3 DNA: TGTGCCAGCAGCTTAGGGAGGGCGGGGGGAGAGCAGTTCTTC

D gene: NA
V gene: TRBV5-6
clone size: NA
J gene: TRBJ2-7
CDR3 protein: CASQGQISSYEQYF
CDR3 DNA: TGTGCCAGCCAAGGACAGATATCCTCCTACGAGCAGTACTTC

D gene: TRBD1
V gene: TRBV12-3/TRBV12-4
clone size: NA
J gene: TRBJ1-2
CDR3 protein: CASSRGTVHGYTF
CDR3 DNA: TGTGCCAGCAGTCGTGGGACAGTCCATGGCTACACCTTC

D gene: NA
V gene: TRBV19
clone size: NA
J gene: TRBJ1-2
CDR3 protein: CASSIDGNYGYTF
CDR3 DNA: TGTGCCAGTAGTATAGACGGGAACTATGGCTACACCTTC

D gene: TRBD1
V gene: TRBV25-1
clone size: NA
J gene: TRBJ1-2
CDR3 protein: CASSDTGEYGYTF
CDR3 DNA: TGTGCCAGCAGTGACACAGGGGAGTATGGCTACACCTTC

D gene: TRBD1
V gene: TRBV5-1
clone size: NA
J gene: TRBJ2-4
CDR3 protein: CASSLGQGPAKNIQYF
CDR3 DNA: TGCGCCAGCAGCTTGGGACAGGGACCAGCCAAAAACATTCAGTACTTC

D gene: NA
V gene: TRBV5-6
clone size: once
J gene: TRBJ1-5
CDR3 protein: CASSSGRDQPQHF
CDR3 DNA: TGTGCCAGCAGCTCAGGGAGGGACCAGCCCCAGCATTTT

D gene: TRBD1
V gene: TRBV4-1
clone size: NA
J gene: TRBJ2-4
CDR3 protein: CASSQGRTGARAKNIQYF
CDR3 DNA: TGCGCCAGCAGCCAAGGGAGGACAGGGGCAAGAGCCAAAAACATTCAGTACTTC

D gene: TRBD2
V gene: TRBV9
clone size: NA
J gene: TRBJ2-1
CDR3 protein: CASSSLAGGAVNEQFF
CDR3 DNA: TGTGCCAGCAGCTCATTAGCGGGGGGGGCGGTTAATGAGCAGTTCTTC

D gene: NA
V gene: TRBV2
clone size: NA
J gene: TRBJ1-2
CDR3 protein: CASSVSGHGYTF
CDR3 DNA: TGTGCCAGCAGTGTTAGTGGGCACGGCTACACCTTC

D gene: NA
V gene: TRBV9
clone size: NA
J gene: TRBJ1-3
CDR3 protein: CASSQNRAGNTIYF
CDR3 DNA: TGTGCCAGCAGTCAAAACAGGGCTGGAAACACCATATATTTT

D gene: TRBD2
V gene: TRBV5-1
clone size: NA
J gene: TRBJ2-7
CDR3 protein: CASSSGGYSYEQYF
CDR3 DNA: TGCGCCAGCAGCTCGGGGGGTTACTCCTACGAGCAGTACTTC

D gene: TRBD2
V gene: TRBV5-1
clone size: NA
J gene: TRBJ2-1
CDR3 protein: CASSSGLPDNEQFF
CDR3 DNA: TGCGCCAGCAGCTCGGGACTACCTGACAATGAGCAGTTCTTC

D gene: TRBD1
V gene: TRBV18
clone size: NA
J gene: TRBJ1-2
CDR3 protein: CASSRPGTGAIYGYTF
CDR3 DNA: TGTGCCAGCTCACGCCCCGGGACAGGGGCGATCTATGGCTACACCTTC

D gene: TRBD2
V gene: TRBV9
clone size: NA
J gene: TRBJ2-1
CDR3 protein: CASSAAGTRANEQFF
CDR3 DNA: TGTGCCAGCAGCGCAGCCGGGACTAGGGCCAATGAGCAGTTCTTC

D gene: TRBD2
V gene: TRBV13
clone size: NA
J gene: TRBJ2-3
CDR3 protein: CASSRCGGACTDTQYF
CDR3 DNA: TGTGCCAGCAGCCGCTGCGGGGGGGCCTGCACAGATACGCAGTATTTT

D gene: TRBD1
V gene: TRBV4-1
clone size: few
J gene: TRBJ2-7
CDR3 protein: CASSRTPGQGESEQYF
CDR3 DNA: TGCGCCAGCAGCCGAACCCCGGGACAGGGGGAAAGCGAGCAGTACTTC

D gene: TRBD1
V gene: TRBV6-1
clone size: NA
J gene: TRBJ2-5
CDR3 protein: CASSEQQGWEETQYF
CDR3 DNA: TGTGCCAGCAGTGAACAACAGGGGTGGGAAGAGACCCAGTACTTC

D gene: NA
V gene: TRBV7-3
clone size: once
J gene: TRBJ1-1
CDR3 protein: CASSSQGADTEAFF
CDR3 DNA: TGTGCCAGCAGCTCCCAGGGCGCGGACACTGAAGCTTTCTTT